Listed here are 28 T cell receptor beta chains from one sample, sequenced in a study of cytomegalovirus exposure and HLA in healthy donors. Sequencing was performed with immunoSEQ multiplex PCR; in TCRdb, only in-frame clones are kept and a portion is missing. This table holds 150,000 or so clones, 86% found once. The material sequenced was PBMCs. Receptors were obtained from a human donor in good health.

The chain is built from TRBV10-3 and TRBJ1-1, with D possibly matching TRBD1 (5 bases). The CDR3 has 13 residues. Germline V gene sequence: CDR1 ENHRY, CDR2 SYGVKD. Trimming took off 6 bases at V and 1 base at J, with 9 bases between the two ends. The CDR3: CAISERGNTEAFF. CDR3 in DNA: TGTGCCATCAGCGAAAGGGGGAACACTGAAGCTTTCTTT.

This rearrangement joins TRBV7-9 to TRBJ2-2, with 8 bases aligning to TRBD1. The J segment lost 2 bases and the V segment lost 5 bases, leaving 4 bases of the junction unmatched. CDR1 is SEHNR, CDR2 FQNEAQ, per germline (reference sequence). This CDR3 region has 15 residues. The CDR3 here is CASSSGQGNTGELFF. The DNA of the CDR3 is TGTGCCAGCAGCAGCGGACAGGGAAACACCGGGGAGCTGTTTTTT.

The chain couples TRBV5-8 to TRBJ2-7, with 8 bases lining up with TRBD1. The germline V gene has CDR1 SGHTS and CDR2 YDEGEE. J was trimmed by 6 bases and V by 3 bases; bases with no gene match: 5. This CDR3 is 13 amino acids long. The CDR3 bases are TGTGCCAGCAGCTCGCCGACAGGGGCCGAGCAGTACTTC. It codes for CASSSPTGAEQYF.

The chain links TRBV5-1 to TRBJ1-2; 7 bases align to TRBD1. The V and J ends lost 2 bases and 7 bases, in that order; junction bases with no gene match: 2. This CDR3 is built from 12 residues. Germline CDR1 SGHRS, CDR2 YFSETQ. CDR3 residues: CASSFDRVGYTF. The CDR3 DNA reads TGCGCCAGCAGCTTTGACAGGGTTGGCTACACCTTC.

The V call is TRBV30, the J call TRBJ2-5; no definite D call. This CDR3 has 12 residues. V lost 2 bases and J 2 bases, leaving 6 bases between the germline ends. Germline loops: CDR1 GTSNPN, CDR2 SVGIG (reference sequence). The CDR3 here is CAWSTGQETQYF. In nucleotides, the CDR3 is TGTGCCTGGAGTACCGGTCAAGAGACCCAGTACTTC.

The DNA for the CDR3 is TGTGCCAGCAGCAGGGGACCCGGGGCCAACGTCCTGACTTTC. It specifies CASSRGPGANVLTF. The chain uses TRBV2 and TRBJ2-6, with D perhaps TRBD1 (6 bases). V was pared by 6 bases and J by 4 bases, with 10 bases between. The CDR3 extends over 14 amino acids. Germline CDR1 is SNHLY and CDR2 is FYNNEI. The full variable domain, its missing parts supplied by reference TRBV2 and TRBJ2-6, is EPEVTQTPSHQVTQMGQEVILRCVPISNHLYFYWYRQILGQKVEFLVSFYNNEISEKSEIFDDQFSVERPDGSNFTLKIRSTKLEDSAMYFCASSRGPGANVLTFGAGSRLTVL.

This chain connects TRBV27 to TRBJ2-3; the D gene is possibly TRBD1 (6 bases). Looked up from germline, CDR1 is MNHEY and CDR2 is SMNVEV (reference sequence). This CDR3 is built from 16 residues. Deletions cut 8 bases from V and 5 bases from J, with 23 bases between. The DNA for the CDR3 is TGTGCCAGCCATCATCCGGGACAATCCAGGCAAGATACGCAGTATTTT. Translation gives CASHHPGQSRQDTQYF.

The rearrangement links TRBV7-3 to TRBJ2-7, with 10 bases that match TRBD2. Unmatched junction bases numbered 23, after V lost 3 bases and J lost 0 bases. The CDR3 has 22 residues. The germline V gene encodes CDR1 SGHTA and CDR2 FQGTGA. DNA of the CDR3: TGTGCCAGCAGCTTTTCGGTGTGTGCCGGACTAGCGGTTCAGCGCGGCTCCTACGAGCAGTACTTC. Residues: CASSFSVCAGLAVQRGSYEQYF.

The V and J genes are TRBV9 and TRBJ2-7; 10 bases agree with TRBD2. Trimming cost V 4 bases and J 1 base; bases outside gene matches: 8. CDR1 is SGDLS and CDR2 is YYNGEE in the germline V gene. CDR3 length equals 16 residues. CDR3 region: CASSPQLAGPSYEQYF. For the CDR3, the DNA is TGTGCCAGCAGCCCGCAACTAGCGGGACCATCCTACGAGCAGTACTTC.

The V and J genes are TRBV14 and TRBJ2-7; unclear D gene. The CDR3 is 14 residues long. The V end lost 1 base, the J end lost 2 bases, and 9 bases lay between the germline ends. CDR1 and CDR2 from the germline V gene are SGHDN and FVKESK. The CDR3: CASSQGLETYEQYF. The CDR3 bases are TGTGCCAGCAGCCAAGGGCTTGAAACCTACGAGCAGTACTTC.

The chain recombines TRBV18 with TRBJ1-2; D is possibly TRBD1 (6 bases). The CDR3 covers 13 residues. The V end lost 2 bases, the J end lost 7 bases, and 11 bases lay between the germline ends. Germline lookup yields CDR1 KGHSH and CDR2 LQKENI. In DNA, the CDR3 is TGTGCCAGCTCACCAACCGGGACATCTGGCTACACCTTC. It translates to CASSPTGTSGYTF.

The V and J genes are TRBV27 and TRBJ1-1; D may be TRBD1 (6 bases). This CDR3 spans 13 amino acids. Germline V lookup: CDR1 MNHEY, CDR2 SMNVEV (reference sequence). The V end was cut by 5 bases, the J end by 10 bases, with 17 bases between. This CDR3 reads CASSMFTGSTAFF. CDR3 bases: TGTGCCAGCAGTATGTTCACAGGGAGCACAGCTTTCTTT.

The CDR3 sequence: CASFSGTGVGYEQYF. CDR3 nucleotide sequence: TGTGCCAGCTTCTCGGGGACAGGGGTCGGGTACGAGCAGTACTTC. The chain employs TRBV6-1 and TRBJ2-7, with TRBD1 matching over 10 bases. CDR3 length equals 15 residues. V shed 8 bases, J shed 4 bases, and the junction held 11 bases outside the gene matches. The germline V gene has CDR1 MNHNS and CDR2 SASEGT.

The CDR3 region has the DNA TGCGCCAGCAGCCTCCCCTTCCTTAGCCCGGATAATTCACCCCTCCACTTT. Its translation is CASSLPFLSPDNSPLHF. This rearrangement joins TRBV5-1 to TRBJ1-6; D unclear. V gave up 4 bases and J gave up 5 bases, with 19 bases separating them. CDR3 length: 17 residues. Germline CDR1 SGHRS, CDR2 YFSETQ.

The chain has TRBV29-1 and TRBJ2-5, with 8 bases fitting TRBD1. The trim removed 5 bases at V and 1 base at J, leaving 3 bases unmatched. The CDR3 runs 13 residues. Germline V gene lookup returns CDR1 SQVTM and CDR2 ANQGSEA. CDR3 sequence reads: CSVSGTGQETQYF. The CDR3 coding sequence is TGCAGCGTTTCCGGGACAGGCCAAGAGACCCAGTACTTC.

This sequence joins TRBV28 and TRBJ1-1; unclear D gene. Germline V CDR1 and CDR2: MDHEN, SYDVKM. This CDR3 spans 15 amino acids. V was pared by 6 bases and J by 0 bases, with 14 bases between. The CDR3 DNA reads as TGTGCCAGCAGCGACATGAAGGCGATGAACACTGAAGCTTTCTTT. Translating gives CASSDMKAMNTEAFF.

The chain links TRBV5-6 to TRBJ1-2; the D is unclear. Between the trimmed V and J ends, which lost 0 bases and 13 bases, there was a span of 13 bases. This CDR3 has 12 amino acids. Germline V lookup: CDR1 SGHDT, CDR2 YYEEEE. The CDR3 is CASSLVSGRVTF. CDR3 nucleotide sequence: TGTGCCAGCAGCTTGGTATCTGGGCGTGTCACCTTC.

The rearrangement joins TRBV7-3 to TRBJ2-7; 8 bases fit TRBD1. V trimming: 3 bases; J trimming: 5 bases; junction bases outside the gene matches: 6. This CDR3 region has 14 residues. The V gene's germline CDR1 is SGHTA and CDR2 FQGTGA. This CDR3 reads CASSFRQGRDEQYF. In DNA form, the CDR3 reads TGTGCCAGCAGCTTCCGACAGGGGCGGGACGAGCAGTACTTC.

The gene calls are TRBV5-1 and TRBJ2-7; weak D call: TRBD1 (5 bases). Germline V gives CDR1 SGHRS, CDR2 YFSETQ. The CDR3 loop spans 16 amino acids. V was trimmed by 0 bases and J by 3 bases, leaving 16 bases between them. CDR3 DNA: TGCGCCAGCAGCTTGGGGTGGGGCCCAGACCACTACGAGCAGTACTTC. This translates into CASSLGWGPDHYEQYF.

This clone appeared once. This chain uses TRBV29-1 with TRBJ1-2; TRBD1 might be the D (5 bases). The germline V and J ends were trimmed by 4 bases and 4 bases, with 19 bases remaining between them. Germline loops: CDR1 SQVTM, CDR2 ANQGSEA. This CDR3 region has 15 residues. The CDR3 bases are TGCAGCGTTGCCCCCACAGGACCTCTTAGCTATGGCTACACCTTC. Protein sequence: CSVAPTGPLSYGYTF.

V gene TRBV6-5 combines with J gene TRBJ2-7; 9 positions agree with TRBD1. The CDR3 has 14 amino acids. V trimming: 7 bases; J trimming: 4 bases; junction bases outside the gene matches: 8. CDR1 and CDR2 from the germline V gene are MNHEY and SVGAGI. CDR3 region: CASTKDRGTYEQYF. Written as DNA, the CDR3 is TGTGCCAGCACCAAGGACAGGGGAACGTACGAGCAGTACTTC.

The chain carries TRBV7-8 and TRBJ1-2; 8 bases align to TRBD1. This CDR3 contains 15 residues. Trimming cost V 5 bases and J 6 bases; bases outside gene matches: 11. Germline V gives CDR1 SGHVS, CDR2 FQNEAQ. The CDR3 is CASSPQSGTGDGYTF. The DNA of the CDR3 is TGTGCCAGCAGCCCGCAATCCGGGACAGGAGATGGCTACACCTTC.

This rearrangement joins TRBV9 to TRBJ1-4; no firm D call. The V end was cut by 3 bases, the J end by 0 bases, with 12 bases between. CDR3 size: 16 residues. Germline V gene sequence: CDR1 SGDLS, CDR2 YYNGEE. In DNA form, the CDR3 reads TGTGCCAGCAGCGCCGTAGGAGGCGCAACTAATGAAAAACTGTTTTTT. Encoded protein: CASSAVGGATNEKLFF.

V is TRBV5-1 and J is TRBJ2-7; perhaps TRBD2 as D (6 bases). Trimming pared 4 bases from V and 0 bases from J, leaving 14 bases between. CDR3 length: 15 amino acids. CDR1 and CDR2 (germline): SGHRS, YFSETQ. In DNA, the CDR3 is TGCGCCAGCAGCCCCGGACTAATAAGCTCCTACGAGCAGTACTTC. Translating gives CASSPGLISSYEQYF. The variable domain in full, with the rest retrieved from reference TRBV5-1 and TRBJ2-7, is KAGVTQTPRYLIKTRGQQVTLSCSPISGHRSVSWYQQTPGQGLQFLFEYFSETQRNKGNFPGRFSGRQFSNSRSEMNVSTLELGDSALYLCASSPGLISSYEQYFGPGTRLTVT.

There are a few counts of this clone. The rearrangement links TRBV5-4 to TRBJ1-2, with a tentative D call TRBD1 (6 bases). CDR1 is SGHNT and CDR2 is YYREEE in the germline V gene (reference sequence). The CDR3 covers 14 residues. V lost 3 bases and J lost 6, with 15 bases in between. CDR3 sequence: CASSSEETGHGYTF. DNA of the CDR3: TGTGCCAGCAGCTCCGAGGAGACAGGTCATGGCTACACCTTC.

The genes are TRBV4-1 and TRBJ2-1, with D unclear. The length of the CDR3 is 13 residues. Germline V gives CDR1 MGHRA, CDR2 YSYEKL. Deletions cut 0 bases from V and 7 bases from J, with 7 bases between. Here the CDR3 reads CASSQDFYNEQFF. The CDR3 nucleotides read TGCGCCAGCAGCCAAGATTTTTATAATGAGCAGTTCTTC.

The V call is TRBV9, the J call TRBJ1-2; weak D call: TRBD1 (5 bases). Germline V CDR1 and CDR2: SGDLS, YYNGEE. CDR3 length: 13 amino acids. Trimming shortened V by 0 bases and J by 8 bases, and 11 bases separated the two germline ends. In DNA form, the CDR3 reads TGTGCCAGCAGCGTAGGACAGTTCGACGGCTACACCTTC. This encodes CASSVGQFDGYTF.

The rearrangement uses TRBV18 and TRBJ1-1; D is undetermined. Trimming shortened V by 6 bases and J by 11 bases, and 19 bases separated the two germline ends. Germline-derived CDR1 and CDR2 are KGHSH and LQKENI. The CDR3 is made up of 13 amino acids. In DNA, the CDR3 is TGTGCCAGCTCCTCAACTAATCCGGAATGGGCTTTCTTT. This encodes CASSSTNPEWAFF.